This TCR beta chain was retrieved from a study of T cell responses to AZD1222 COVID-19 vaccine. Study conclusions and caveats: Clonal diversity was possibly underestimated, and white British individuals and females predominated among donors.

About this clone itself: Antigen specificity is unknown.

Assay used: immunoSEQ multiplex PCR; TCRdb lists only in-frame clones, some missing. The sample has 200,000 to 300,000 clones, approximately 93% seen once. Trimming removed 10 bases from V and 4 bases from J, with 11 bases in between. Germline CDR1 MNHEY, CDR2 SMNVEV (reference sequence). This CDR3 contains 11 residues. The receptor comes from an adult in good health. V is TRBV27 and J is TRBJ2-7; TRBD1 might be the D (5 bases). The source material was peripheral blood, sampled on day 0 of AZD1222 vaccination. The CDR3 DNA follows: TGTGCCACCAGACAGAAGTACGAGCAGTACTTC. It yields the protein CATRQKYEQYF.